This TCR beta chain is drawn from a study of cytomegalovirus exposure and HLA in healthy donors. Study-level findings and limits: Some TCR beta chains (more than 150 of them) were listed as cytomegalovirus-associated. Some public TCRs appeared in many individuals, while most sequences were rare. CMV antigen specificity was confirmed in vitro for three CMV-associated chains.

In regard to this clone: Antigen specificity is unknown.

Profiled with immunoSEQ multiplex PCR; TCRdb holds only in-frame clones, not every one. The sample holds about 250,000 clones, more than 85% seen once. Germline values: CDR1 MGHRA, CDR2 YSYEKL. Trimming pared 0 bases from V and 5 bases from J, leaving 19 bases between. This CDR3 spans 18 amino acids. The source material was PBMCs. The receptor's source is a man between 18 and 29 years old in good health and CMV-seropositive. The gene calls are TRBV4-1 and TRBJ1-4; D possibly corresponds to TRBD1 (6 bases). This CDR3 reads CASSQERGAQARNEKLFF. CDR3 in DNA: TGCGCCAGCAGCCAAGAACGGGGGGCCCAAGCCCGAAATGAAAAACTGTTTTTT.